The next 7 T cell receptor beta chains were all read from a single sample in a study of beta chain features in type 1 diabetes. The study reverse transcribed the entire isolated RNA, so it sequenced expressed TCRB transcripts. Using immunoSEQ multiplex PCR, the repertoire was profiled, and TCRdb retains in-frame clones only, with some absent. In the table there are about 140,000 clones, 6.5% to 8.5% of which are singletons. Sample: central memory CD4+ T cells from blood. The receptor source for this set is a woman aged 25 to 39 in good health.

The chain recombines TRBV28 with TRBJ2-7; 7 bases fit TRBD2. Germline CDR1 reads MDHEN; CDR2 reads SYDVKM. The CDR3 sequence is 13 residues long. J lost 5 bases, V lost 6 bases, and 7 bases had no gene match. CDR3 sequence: CASRPGRAHEQYF. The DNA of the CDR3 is TGTGCCAGCAGACCTGGGAGGGCACACGAGCAGTACTTC.

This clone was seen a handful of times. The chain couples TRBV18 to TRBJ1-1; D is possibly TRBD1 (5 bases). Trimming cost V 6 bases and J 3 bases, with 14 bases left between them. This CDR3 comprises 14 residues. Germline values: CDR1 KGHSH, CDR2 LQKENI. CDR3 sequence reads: CASSRGLGDTEAFF. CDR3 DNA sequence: TGTGCCAGCTCGCGGGGTCTAGGGGACACTGAAGCTTTCTTT.

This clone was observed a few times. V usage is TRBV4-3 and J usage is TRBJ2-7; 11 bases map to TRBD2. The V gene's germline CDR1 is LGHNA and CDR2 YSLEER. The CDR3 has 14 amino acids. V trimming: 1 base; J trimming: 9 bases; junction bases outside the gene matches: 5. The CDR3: CASSQGLAGGGQYF. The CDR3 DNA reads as TGCGCCAGCAGCCAAGGGCTAGCGGGAGGAGGGCAGTACTTC.

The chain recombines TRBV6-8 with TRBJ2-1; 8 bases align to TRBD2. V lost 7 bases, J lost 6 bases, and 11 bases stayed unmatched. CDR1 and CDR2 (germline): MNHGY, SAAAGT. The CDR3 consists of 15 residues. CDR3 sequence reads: CASTARRLARNEQFF. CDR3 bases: TGTGCCAGCACTGCGCGCCGACTAGCGCGCAATGAGCAGTTCTTC.

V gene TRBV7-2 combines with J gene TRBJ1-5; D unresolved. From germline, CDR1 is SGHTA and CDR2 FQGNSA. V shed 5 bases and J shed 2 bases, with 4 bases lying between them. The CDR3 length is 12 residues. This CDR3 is CASSRGNQPQHF. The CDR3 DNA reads TGTGCCAGCAGCAGAGGCAATCAGCCCCAGCATTTT.

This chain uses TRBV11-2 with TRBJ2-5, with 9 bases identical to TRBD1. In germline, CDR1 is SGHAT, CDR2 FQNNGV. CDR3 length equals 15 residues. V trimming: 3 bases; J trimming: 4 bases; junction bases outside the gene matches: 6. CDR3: CASSFDRGGPETQYF. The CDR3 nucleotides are TGTGCCAGCAGCTTCGACAGGGGGGGTCCAGAGACCCAGTACTTC. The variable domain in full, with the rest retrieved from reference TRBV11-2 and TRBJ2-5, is EAGVAQSPRYKIIEKRQSVAFWCNPISGHATLYWYQQILGQGPKLLIQFQNNGVVDDSQLPKDRFSAERLKGVDSTLKIQPAKLEDSAVYLCASSFDRGGPETQYFGPGTRLLVL.

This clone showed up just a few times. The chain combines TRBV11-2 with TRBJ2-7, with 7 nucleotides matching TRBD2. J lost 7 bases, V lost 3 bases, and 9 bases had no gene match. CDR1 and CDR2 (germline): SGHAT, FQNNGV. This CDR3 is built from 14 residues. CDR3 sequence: CASSLTRTSFEQYF. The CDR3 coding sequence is TGTGCCAGCAGCTTGACACGGACTAGTTTTGAGCAGTACTTC.